This entry is about one TCR beta chain. The antigen is not known. The data were obtained in a study of CXCR3-negative and CXCR3-positive naive CD8 T cells. Study-level findings and limits: CXCR3-positive naive cells had TRB CDR3s that were more hydrophobic than CXCR3-negative naive cells had. Naive CXCR3-negative and CXCR3-positive cells had similar TRBV-TRBJ usage; memory differed. Each naive subset displayed comparably high diversity, whereas memory CD8+ cells displayed much lower diversity.

The CDR3 has 16 residues. Germline V lookup: CDR1 SGHVS, CDR2 FQNEAQ. The libraries of TRB cDNA were prepared using 5' RACE with UMI labels. From its re-call of the 5' RACE reads, TCRdb lists each CDR3 protein once, without DNA. Across under 90,000 distinct CDR3 sequences, the top ten clones capture approximately 0.67% of the sample. The material sequenced was naive CXCR3+ CD8+ T cells from blood. Indicated subset: CD45RO-CCR7+CD27+CD95- naive CD8+ T cells expressing CXCR3 (TNR3+). The source of this sequence is a human donor in good health. Some clones in this sample may be carry-over from other donors' samples. The V and J genes are TRBV7-8 and TRBJ2-5; TCRdb calls TRBD2, which cannot be checked without DNA. The CDR3 spells CASSLGVGGSLETQYF.